The next 3 T cell receptor beta chains were all read from a single sample in a study of shared clonotypes between healthy human individuals. Assay used: immunoSEQ multiplex PCR; TCRdb lists only in-frame clones, some missing. Of a few hundred thousand clones in the sample, about 65% were seen once. Sequencing input: memory CD4+ T cells sorted from blood. Subset denoted: CD45RA-negative fraction. The receptors come from a man aged 30-40 years in good health.

The CDR3 DNA reads as TGTGCCAGCAGTTTATCACCCATTAGGACCGGACGGCCGGTGGAGACCCAGTACTTC. Translated: CASSLSPIRTGRPVETQYF. This chain joins TRBV27 and TRBJ2-5; the D is unclear. In germline, CDR1 is MNHEY, CDR2 SMNVEV (reference sequence). V was clipped by 0 bases and J by 5 bases, with 25 bases between them. This CDR3 spans 19 amino acids.

The chain has TRBV6-5 and TRBJ2-1; 7 bases align to TRBD2. J was trimmed by 10 bases and V by 7 bases; bases with no gene match: 16. CDR3 size: 15 residues. CDR1 is MNHEY and CDR2 is SVGAGI in the germline V gene. In DNA, the CDR3 is TGTGCCAGCACCCCGACTTGGCGGGAGAACTCCGAGCAGTTCTTC. The encoded protein is CASTPTWRENSEQFF.

The genes are TRBV5-1 and TRBJ2-7; D remains ambiguous. CDR3 size: 13 residues. In germline, CDR1 is SGHRS, CDR2 YFSETQ. V gave up 1 base and J gave up 1 base, with 6 bases separating them. CDR3 bases: TGCGCCAGCAGCTTGACACAATCCTACGAGCAGTACTTC. This translates into CASSLTQSYEQYF.